Listed here is a single TCR beta chain. Per the original methods: Amplification of reference gene primers was used by the study to estimate nucleated cell counts. Profiling relied on immunoSEQ multiplex PCR, and the TCRdb table lists in-frame clones only, not all of them. From that table come the V and J calls and clone size; the DNA was used to work out D and trimming. Among some 360,000 clones listed, approximately 90% were seen once. This sample is part of a study of blood T cell repertoires in COVID-19. Study information: Acute and convalescent COVID-19 specimens originated in the United States, Italy and Spain. T cells, B-cell-depleted T cells, or PBMCs supplied cDNA or gDNA.

Trimming removed 3 bases at V and 0 bases at J, with 6 bases between. The CDR3 consists of 12 residues. The V gene's germline CDR1 is DFQATT and CDR2 SNEGSKA (reference sequence). The chain is built from TRBV20-1 and TRBJ2-7, with no clear D. This TCR was sampled from an older woman with COVID-19, enrolled during active disease. Sequenced sample: peripheral blood. The chain's CDR3 is CSASTSSYEQYF. In nucleotides, the CDR3 is TGCAGTGCTAGTACCAGCTCCTACGAGCAGTACTTC.